Listed below are T cell receptor beta chains from one sample, sequenced in a study of technical replicates of blood from several donors. Libraries were prepared by immunoSEQ multiplex PCR; TCRdb keeps only in-frame clonotypes and omits some of them. Seen here are tens of thousands of clones, more than 85% observed once, and the top ten hold approximately 4.4%. The sequenced material came from PBMCs. Receptors originate from a human donor in good health. Some clones in this sample may be carry-over from other donors' samples. Each CDR3 is given with its conserved first and last residue. The D gene is left open where the match is weak. Part of the rows lack a size; the others show once, few, many or a class for expanded clones.

cdr3_aa	cdr3_nt	d_call	j_call	v_call	clone_size
CASRRDRGLSEAFF	TGTGCCAGCAGACGGGACAGGGGGCTTTCTGAAGCTTTCTTT	TRBD1	TRBJ1-1	TRBV2	-
CASSHGTVGGDGYTF	TGTGCCAGCTCACACGGGACAGTAGGAGGAGATGGCTACACCTTC	TRBD1	TRBJ1-2	TRBV18	-
CASSSSTGSYGYTF	TGTGCCAGCAGCTCGAGTACAGGGTCCTATGGCTACACCTTC	-	TRBJ1-2	TRBV7-2	-
CASTSQSGRAEETQYF	TGTGCCAGCACCTCACAGAGCGGGAGGGCGGAAGAGACCCAGTACTTC	TRBD2	TRBJ2-5	TRBV6-6	-
CAWSRGSSGRGWEQYF	TGTGCCTGGAGTCGAGGGTCTAGCGGGAGGGGTTGGGAGCAGTACTTC	TRBD2	TRBJ2-7	TRBV30	once
CASSHQVFSYEQYF	TGTGCCAGCAGTCACCAGGTTTTCTCCTACGAGCAGTACTTC	-	TRBJ2-7	TRBV6-1	-
CASSSSGITYEQYF	TGTGCCAGCAGCTCCTCGGGGATCACCTACGAGCAGTACTTC	-	TRBJ2-7	TRBV11-2	-
CASSYRGQNTEAFF	TGTGCCAGCAGCTACAGGGGGCAGAACACTGAAGCTTTCTTT	TRBD1	TRBJ1-1	TRBV13	-
CASSSQGLPQHF	TGTGCCAGCAGTTCGCAGGGCCTACCCCAGCATTTT	-	TRBJ1-5	TRBV6-5	-
CASTPVTRGSNEQFF	TGTGCCAGCACCCCGGTCACCCGGGGATCCAATGAGCAGTTCTTC	-	TRBJ2-1	TRBV7-2	once
CASSSAAGASYEQYF	TGTGCCAGCAGCTCGGCCGCGGGGGCATCCTACGAGCAGTACTTC	-	TRBJ2-7	TRBV7-9	-
CASSLGWRGRRYNEQFF	TGTGCCAGCAGCTTAGGGTGGCGGGGGCGCCGCTACAATGAGCAGTTCTTC	-	TRBJ2-1	TRBV7-6	-
CASSLGENYGYTF	TGCGCCAGCAGCTTGGGAGAGAATTATGGCTACACCTTC	-	TRBJ1-2	TRBV5-1	once
CASYLSTSAEGYTF	TGCGCCAGCTACCTATCCACATCGGCGGAGGGCTACACCTTC	-	TRBJ1-2	TRBV5-1	many
CASSLALAGGPMYNEQFF	TGTGCCAGCAGCTTAGCCCTAGCGGGGGGGCCCATGTACAATGAGCAGTTCTTC	TRBD2	TRBJ2-1	TRBV7-2	-
CASRLAGSYNEQFF	TGTGCCAGCAGGCTAGCGGGCTCCTACAATGAGCAGTTCTTC	TRBD2	TRBJ2-1	TRBV7-2	-
CASIRTGSNEQFF	TGTGCCAGCATCCGGACTGGATCAAATGAGCAGTTCTTC	-	TRBJ2-1	TRBV5-4	-
CASSDSGLAGGRQFF	TGTGCCAGCAGTGACTCGGGACTAGCGGGGGGGCGACAGTTCTTC	TRBD2	TRBJ2-1	TRBV6-4	-